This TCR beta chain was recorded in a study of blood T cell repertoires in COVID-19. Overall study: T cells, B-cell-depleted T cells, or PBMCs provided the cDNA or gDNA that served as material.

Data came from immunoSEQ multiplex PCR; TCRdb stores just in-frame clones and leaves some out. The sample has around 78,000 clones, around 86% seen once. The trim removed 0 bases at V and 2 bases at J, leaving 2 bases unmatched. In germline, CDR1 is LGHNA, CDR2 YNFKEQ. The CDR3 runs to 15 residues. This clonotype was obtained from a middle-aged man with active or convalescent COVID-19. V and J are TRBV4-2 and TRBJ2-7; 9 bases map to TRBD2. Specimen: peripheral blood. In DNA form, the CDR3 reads TGTGCCAGCAGCCAAGAGCTAGCGGGGACCTACGAGCAGTACTTC. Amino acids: CASSQELAGTYEQYF.